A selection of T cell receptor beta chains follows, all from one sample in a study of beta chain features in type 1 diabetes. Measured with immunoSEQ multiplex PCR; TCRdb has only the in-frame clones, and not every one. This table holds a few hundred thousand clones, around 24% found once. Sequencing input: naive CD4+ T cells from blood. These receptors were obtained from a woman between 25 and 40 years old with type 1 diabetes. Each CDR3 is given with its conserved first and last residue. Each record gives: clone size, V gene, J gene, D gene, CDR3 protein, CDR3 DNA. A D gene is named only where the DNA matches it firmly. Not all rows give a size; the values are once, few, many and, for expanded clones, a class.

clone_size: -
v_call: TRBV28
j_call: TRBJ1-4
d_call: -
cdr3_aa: CASSLFNSIGEKLFF
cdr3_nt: TGTGCCAGCAGTTTATTTAACAGCATTGGTGAAAAACTGTTTTTT

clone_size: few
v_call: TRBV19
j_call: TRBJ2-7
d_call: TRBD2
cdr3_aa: CASSNLAGDSYEQYF
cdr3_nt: TGTGCCAGTAGTAATCTAGCGGGGGACTCCTACGAGCAGTACTTC

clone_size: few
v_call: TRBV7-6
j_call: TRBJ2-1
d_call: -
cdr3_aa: CASSLGPSSYNEQFF
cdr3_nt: TGTGCCAGCAGCTTAGGCCCGAGCTCCTACAATGAGCAGTTCTTC

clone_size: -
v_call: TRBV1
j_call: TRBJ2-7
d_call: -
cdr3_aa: CTSSQVIQGKSYEQYF
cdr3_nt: TGCACCAGCAGCCAAGTCATACAGGGGAAATCCTACGAGCAGTACTTC

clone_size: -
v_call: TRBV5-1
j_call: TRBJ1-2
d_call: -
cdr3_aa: CASSSAPGEYGYTF
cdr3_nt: TGCGCCAGCAGCTCGGCCCCAGGGGAGTATGGCTACACCTTC

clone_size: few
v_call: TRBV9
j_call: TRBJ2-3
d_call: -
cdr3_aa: CASSVAWESSTDTQYF
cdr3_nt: TGTGCCAGCAGCGTAGCCTGGGAGTCGAGCACAGATACGCAGTATTTT

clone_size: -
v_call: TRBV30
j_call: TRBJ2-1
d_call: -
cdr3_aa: CAWSVLAVYNEQFF
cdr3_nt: TGTGCCTGGAGCGTTCTGGCGGTATACAATGAGCAGTTCTTC

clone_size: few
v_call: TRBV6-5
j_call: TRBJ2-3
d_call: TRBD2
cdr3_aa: CASRYAGLGKLDTQYF
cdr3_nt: TGTGCCAGCAGATACGCCGGACTAGGAAAGCTCGATACGCAGTATTTT

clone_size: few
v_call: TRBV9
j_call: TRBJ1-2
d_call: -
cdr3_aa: CASSAREDGYTF
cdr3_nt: TGTGCCAGCAGCGCCAGGGAGGATGGCTACACCTTC

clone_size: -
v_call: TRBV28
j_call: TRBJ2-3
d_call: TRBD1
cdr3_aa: CASWDRLDTQYF
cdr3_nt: TGTGCCAGTTGGGACAGATTGGATACGCAGTATTTT

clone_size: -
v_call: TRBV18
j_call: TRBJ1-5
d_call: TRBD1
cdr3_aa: CASSLQDRGDQPQHF
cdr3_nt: TGTGCCAGCTCCCTTCAAGACAGGGGTGATCAGCCCCAGCATTTT

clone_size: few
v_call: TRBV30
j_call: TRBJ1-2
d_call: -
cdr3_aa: CAWSTSGGYTF
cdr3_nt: TGTGCCTGGAGTACCTCGGGAGGCTACACCTTC

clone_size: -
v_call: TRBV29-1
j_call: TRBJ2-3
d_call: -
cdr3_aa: CSASSDTQYF
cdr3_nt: TGCAGCGCCAGTTCAGATACGCAGTATTTT

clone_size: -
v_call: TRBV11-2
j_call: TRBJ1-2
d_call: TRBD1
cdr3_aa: CASSPIRDREVGYTF
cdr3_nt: TGTGCCAGCAGCCCGATCCGAGACAGGGAGGTAGGCTACACCTTC

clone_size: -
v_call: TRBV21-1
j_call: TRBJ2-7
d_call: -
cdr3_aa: CASSNKGRVLYEQYF
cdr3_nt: TGTGCCAGCAGCAATAAAGGGAGGGTACTCTACGAGCAGTACTTC

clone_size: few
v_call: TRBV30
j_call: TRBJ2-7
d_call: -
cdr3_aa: CAWSLGGAAYEQYF
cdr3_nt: TGTGCCTGGAGTTTAGGAGGGGCCGCCTACGAGCAGTACTTC

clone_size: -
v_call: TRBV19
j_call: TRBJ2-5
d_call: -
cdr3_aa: CASSIQGRETQYF
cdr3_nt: TGTGCCAGTAGTATACAGGGTCGAGAGACCCAGTACTTC

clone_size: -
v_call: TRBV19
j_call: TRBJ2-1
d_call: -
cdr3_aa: CASSWGLPTYNEQFF
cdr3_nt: TGTGCCAGTAGTTGGGGACTTCCCACTTACAATGAGCAGTTCTTC

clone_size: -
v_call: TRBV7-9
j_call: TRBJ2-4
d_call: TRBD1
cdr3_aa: CASSSTGDAKNIQYF
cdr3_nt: TGTGCCAGCAGCTCAACAGGGGATGCCAAAAACATTCAGTACTTC

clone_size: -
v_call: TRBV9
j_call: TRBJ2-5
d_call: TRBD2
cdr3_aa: CASSEGGLATQETQYF
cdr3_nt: TGTGCCAGCAGCGAAGGGGGACTAGCGACGCAAGAGACCCAGTACTTC

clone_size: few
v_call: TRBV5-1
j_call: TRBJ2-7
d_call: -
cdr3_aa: CASSLEGQPYEQYF
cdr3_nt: TGCGCCAGCAGCTTGGAAGGACAGCCTTACGAGCAGTACTTC

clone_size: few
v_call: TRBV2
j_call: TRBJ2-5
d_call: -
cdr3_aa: CASALEMAETQYF
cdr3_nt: TGTGCCAGCGCCCTGGAGATGGCAGAGACCCAGTACTTC

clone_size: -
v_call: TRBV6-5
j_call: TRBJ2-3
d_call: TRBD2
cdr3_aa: CASRLAGGRADTQYF
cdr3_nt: TGTGCCAGCAGGCTAGCGGGAGGGAGGGCAGATACGCAGTATTTT

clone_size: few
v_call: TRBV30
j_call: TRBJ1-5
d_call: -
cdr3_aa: CAWSQSNQPQHF
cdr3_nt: TGTGCCTGGAGCCAGAGCAATCAGCCCCAGCATTTT

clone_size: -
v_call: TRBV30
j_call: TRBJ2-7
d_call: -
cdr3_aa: CAWSRGDYEQYF
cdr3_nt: TGTGCCTGGAGCAGGGGTGACTACGAGCAGTACTTC

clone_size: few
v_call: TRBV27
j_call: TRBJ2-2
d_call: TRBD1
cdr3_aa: CASTIGTGRTGELFF
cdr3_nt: TGTGCCAGCACCATAGGGACAGGGAGGACCGGGGAGCTGTTTTTT

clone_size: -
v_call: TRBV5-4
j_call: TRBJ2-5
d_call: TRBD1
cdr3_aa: CASSGGATGGEETQYF
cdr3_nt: TGTGCCAGCAGCGGGGGGGCTACAGGGGGCGAGGAGACCCAGTACTTC

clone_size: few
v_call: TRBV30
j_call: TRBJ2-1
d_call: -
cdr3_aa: CACNLQGKDEQFF
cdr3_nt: TGTGCCTGCAACCTACAGGGAAAGGATGAGCAGTTCTTC

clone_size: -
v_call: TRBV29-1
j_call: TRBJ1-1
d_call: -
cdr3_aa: CSVVRTEAFF
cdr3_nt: TGCAGCGTTGTTCGCACTGAAGCTTTCTTT

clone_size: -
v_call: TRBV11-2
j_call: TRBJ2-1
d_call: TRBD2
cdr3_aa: CASSLDLGLAGGVNEQFF
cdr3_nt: TGTGCCAGCAGCTTAGATCTAGGACTAGCGGGAGGGGTAAATGAGCAGTTCTTC

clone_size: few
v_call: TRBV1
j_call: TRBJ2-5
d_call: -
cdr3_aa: CTSSHPRTGEGTQYF
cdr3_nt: TGCACCAGCAGCCACCCCAGGACAGGCGAAGGAACCCAGTACTTC

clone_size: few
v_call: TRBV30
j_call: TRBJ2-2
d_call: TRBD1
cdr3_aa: CAWSVGTGGTELFF
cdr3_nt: TGTGCCTGGAGTGTCGGGACAGGGGGCACTGAGCTGTTTTTT

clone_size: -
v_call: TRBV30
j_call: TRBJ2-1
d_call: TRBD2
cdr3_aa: CAWSLAPSSGRKNEQFF
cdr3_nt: TGTGCCTGGAGTCTCGCCCCCTCTAGCGGGAGAAAGAATGAGCAGTTCTTC